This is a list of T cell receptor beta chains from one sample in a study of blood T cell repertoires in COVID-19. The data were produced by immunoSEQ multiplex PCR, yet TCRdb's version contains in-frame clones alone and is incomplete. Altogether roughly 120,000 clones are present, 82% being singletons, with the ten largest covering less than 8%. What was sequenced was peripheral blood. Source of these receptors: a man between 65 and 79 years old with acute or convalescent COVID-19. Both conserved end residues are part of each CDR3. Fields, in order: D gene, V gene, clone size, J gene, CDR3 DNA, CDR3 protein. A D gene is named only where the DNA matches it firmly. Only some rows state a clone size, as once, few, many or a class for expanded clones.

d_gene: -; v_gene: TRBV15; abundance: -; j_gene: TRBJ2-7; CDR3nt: TGTGCCACCCGAAAGACAGATAATGACGAGCAGTACTTC; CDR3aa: CATRKTDNDEQYF
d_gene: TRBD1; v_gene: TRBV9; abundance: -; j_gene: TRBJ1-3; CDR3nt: TGTGCCAGCAGCGTAAGGGACAGACCCTCTGGAAACACCATATATTTT; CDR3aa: CASSVRDRPSGNTIYF
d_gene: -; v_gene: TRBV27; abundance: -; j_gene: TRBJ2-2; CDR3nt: TGTGCCAGCAGTTTAGACATCCGGGAGCTGTTTTTT; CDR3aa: CASSLDIRELFF
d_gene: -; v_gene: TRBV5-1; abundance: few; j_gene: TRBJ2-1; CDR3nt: TGCGCCAGCAGGGAACCCACGACAGGCTACAATGAGCAGTTCTTC; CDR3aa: CASREPTTGYNEQFF
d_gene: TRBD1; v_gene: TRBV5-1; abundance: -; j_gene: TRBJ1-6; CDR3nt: TGCGCCAGCAGCCCGGACAGGGGGCAAAAAAATTCACCCCTCCACTTT; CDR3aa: CASSPDRGQKNSPLHF
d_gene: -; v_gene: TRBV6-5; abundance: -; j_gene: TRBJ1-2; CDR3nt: TGTGCCAGCAGAGTCAAGGGGTATGGCTACACCTTC; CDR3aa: CASRVKGYGYTF
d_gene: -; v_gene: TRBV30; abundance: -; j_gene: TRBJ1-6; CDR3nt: TGTGCCTGGATCCCCGGGACTCTCCTAATGCGGCCCCTCCACTTT; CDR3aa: CAWIPGTLLMRPLHF
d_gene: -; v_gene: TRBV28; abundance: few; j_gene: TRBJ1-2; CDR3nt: TGTGCCAGCAGTTTATTCGGGGGATTAGGCTACACCTTC; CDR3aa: CASSLFGGLGYTF
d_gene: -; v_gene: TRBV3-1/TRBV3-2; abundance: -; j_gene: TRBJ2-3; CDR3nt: TGTGCCAGCAGCCAAGATCCGGGACTTCTCACAGATACGCAGTATTTT; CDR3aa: CASSQDPGLLTDTQYF
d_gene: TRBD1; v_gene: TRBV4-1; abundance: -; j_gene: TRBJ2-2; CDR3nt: TGCGCCAGCAGCCTCTGGCAAGGGGGCGCGAACACCGGGGAGCTGTTTTTT; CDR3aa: CASSLWQGGANTGELFF
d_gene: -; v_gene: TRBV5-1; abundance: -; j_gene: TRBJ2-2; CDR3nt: TGCGCCAGCAGCATAGACGGGGAAGGAGGCGGGGAGCTGTTTTTT; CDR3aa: CASSIDGEGGGELFF
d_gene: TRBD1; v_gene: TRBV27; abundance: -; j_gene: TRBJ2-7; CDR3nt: TGTGCCAGCAGTTCGACAGGGCTTAACTTGGGTGCGCCCGAGCAGTACTTC; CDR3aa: CASSSTGLNLGAPEQYF
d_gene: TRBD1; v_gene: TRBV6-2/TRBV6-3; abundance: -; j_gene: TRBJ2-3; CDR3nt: TGTGCCAGCAGTTCCTTCGGGACAGGGCGCACAGATACGCAGTATTTT; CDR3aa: CASSSFGTGRTDTQYF
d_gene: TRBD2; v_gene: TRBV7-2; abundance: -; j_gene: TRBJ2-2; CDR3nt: TGTGCCAGCAGCTTGGTAGGGACTAGCTTCACCGGGGAGCTGTTTTTT; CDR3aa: CASSLVGTSFTGELFF
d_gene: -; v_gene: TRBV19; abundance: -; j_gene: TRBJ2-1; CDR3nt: TGTGCCAGTAGTATCAACGCCCGCCGGAATGAGCAGTTCTTC; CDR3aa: CASSINARRNEQFF
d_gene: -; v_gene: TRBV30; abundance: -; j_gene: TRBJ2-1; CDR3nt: TGTGCCTGGAGTCGTACTAGTACCGCCAATGAGCAGTTCTTC; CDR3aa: CAWSRTSTANEQFF
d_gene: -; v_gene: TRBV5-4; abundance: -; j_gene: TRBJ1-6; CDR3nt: TGTGCCAGCAGCTTGGTGTCTGGCAGCGCCTATAATTCACCCCTCCACTTT; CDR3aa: CASSLVSGSAYNSPLHF
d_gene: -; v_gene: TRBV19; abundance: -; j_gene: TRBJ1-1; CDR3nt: TGTGCCAGTTCCCTGGCGACTGGCGAGGCTTTCTTT; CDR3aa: CASSLATGEAFF
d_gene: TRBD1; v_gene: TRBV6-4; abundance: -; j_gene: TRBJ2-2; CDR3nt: TGTGCCAGCGCTGACAGGGCCGCGAACACCGGGGAGCTGTTTTTT; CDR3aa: CASADRAANTGELFF
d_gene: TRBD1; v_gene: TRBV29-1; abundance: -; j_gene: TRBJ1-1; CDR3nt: TGCAGCGTTGCTGACAGGGGCACTTTTAACACTGAAGCTTTCTTT; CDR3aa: CSVADRGTFNTEAFF
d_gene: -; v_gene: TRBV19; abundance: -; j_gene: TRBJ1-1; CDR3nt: TGTGCCAGTAGAATCAGGGATCGGACTGAAGCTTTCTTT; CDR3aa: CASRIRDRTEAFF
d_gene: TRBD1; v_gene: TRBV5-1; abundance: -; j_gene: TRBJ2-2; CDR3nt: TGCGCCAGCAGCGCGACAGGGGACACCGGGGAGCTGTTTTTT; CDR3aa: CASSATGDTGELFF
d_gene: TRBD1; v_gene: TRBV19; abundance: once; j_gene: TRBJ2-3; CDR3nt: TGTGCCAGTAGTATAGGGACAGGGCGTTTAGGTGCAGATACGCAGTATTTT; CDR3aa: CASSIGTGRLGADTQYF